This T cell receptor (beta chain) emerged from a study of cytomegalovirus exposure and HLA in healthy donors. The V gene's germline CDR1 is SGHNT and CDR2 YYREEE (reference sequence). The CDR3 runs to 16 residues. V trimming: 4 bases; J trimming: 2 bases; junction bases outside the gene matches: 11. PCR employed 60 Vbeta and 13 Jbeta primers. Produced via immunoSEQ multiplex PCR; TCRdb's table is partial and in-frame only. The table shows some 91,000 clones, with roughly 80% occurring only once. The rearrangement uses TRBV5-4 and TRBJ1-1; 7 bases align to TRBD1. The TCR comes from a man aged 35 to 55 in good health and CMV-seropositive. Source material: PBMCs. CDR3 in amino acids: CASSRQGEIHNTEAFF. The DNA of the CDR3 is TGTGCCAGCAGCCGACAGGGAGAAATTCACAACACTGAAGCTTTCTTT.